These T cell receptor delta chains were read from a single sample in a study of human gamma delta and Vdelta1 T cells. What these receptors recognize is not known. TCRdb repeated clone calling on the PCR reads with CATT. The sample gives roughly 7,000 delta-chain clones, less than 50% of which show up once; approximately 6.3% is in the top ten. The source material was Vdelta1 gamma-delta T cells from blood grown in culture (DOT cells). These receptors all come from a human donor in good health. Each CDR3 is given with its conserved first and last residue. The D gene is left open where the match is weak. Clone sizes are given selectively: once, few, many, or a class where the clone is expanded.

v_call	clone_size	d_call	j_call	cdr3_nt	cdr3_aa
TRDV1	few	TRDD3	TRDJ1	TGTGCTCTTGGGGAACTCCACCCATCTATACCCCAATGCCACTGGGGGATACAACGAGTAGTCGGACTCATCTTT	CALGELHPSIPQCHWGIQRVVGLIF
TRDV1	few	.	TRDJ1	TGTGCTCTTGGGGTAGACCTTCCTACGTATCCTGGGGGAGATAAACTCATCTTT	CALGVDLPTYPGGDKLIF
TRDV1	medium-sized	TRDD3	TRDJ1	TGTGCTCTTGGGGAACTTGGTCCCCTCCATTTTATGGCTGGGGGTTTGTACACCGATAAACTCATCTTT	CALGELGPLHFMAGGLYTDKLIF
TRDV1	.	.	TRDJ1	TGTGCTCTTGGGGGCATGATACTCCTCACCGATAAACTCATCTTT	CALGGMILLTDKLIF
TRDV1	.	TRDD3	TRDJ1	TGTGCTCTTGGGGAACGTAGTCCTACCGTCTACTGGGGGATACGCGCGTTCCCCGATAAACTCATCTTT	CALGERSPTVYWGIRAFPDKLIF
TRDV1	few	.	TRDJ1	TGTGCTCTTGGGGAACAAAGGGGAGAAACCCCGCGGGGGACCCCGAACTTTTACACCGATAAACTCATCTTT	CALGEQRGETPRGTPNFYTDKLIF
TRDV1	few	.	TRDJ1	TGTGCTCTTGGGGACGTCTCTAAGGGTCGGGGATGGAAGTCCGATAAACTCATCTTT	CALGDVSKGRGWKSDKLIF
TRDV1	.	.	TRDJ1	TGTGCTCTTGGGGACAACGGGGCGCTGGGGACCCACACCGATAAACTCATCTTT	CALGDNGALGTHTDKLIF
TRDV1	large	TRDD3	TRDJ1	TGTGCTCTTGGGGTCCTTAAATCCTCCTTCCGGACTGGGGGATATAGGGACACCGATAAACTCATCTTT	CALGVLKSSFRTGGYRDTDKLIF
TRDV1	medium-sized	TRDD3	TRDJ1	TGTGCTCTTGGGGAAGTACCTCTACTGGGGGAGTCCACCGATAAACTCATCTTT	CALGEVPLLGESTDKLIF
TRDV1	.	TRDD3	TRDJ1	TGTGCTCTTGGGGAACTAAAACAGCAAAAACAGGGGTGCCTTCCCAACTTTACTGGGGGATCGGTGGTCGATAAACTCATCTTT	CALGELKQQKQGCLPNFTGGSVVDKLIF
TRDV1	.	TRDD3	TRDJ1	TGTGCTCTTGGGGAACTCTCAGAAAAGAGTTTAGGATACTGGGGGAACCGGAATAAACTCATCTTT	CALGELSEKSLGYWGNRNKLIF
TRDV1	few	TRDD3	TRDJ2	TGTGCTCTTGGGGAACGAACCCTCCCCGTACTGGGGGATACCGCTTTGACAGCACAACTCTTCTTT	CALGERTLPVLGDTALTAQLFF
TRDV1	.	.	TRDJ1	TGTGCTCTTGGGGAACGAGGTATTATGTATACTAAACTCATCTTT	CALGERGIMYTKLIF
TRDV1	large	TRDD3	TRDJ1	TGTGCTCTTGGGGAGGCGGCTTACCTGGGGGATACCGATAAACTCATCTTT	CALGEAAYLGDTDKLIF
TRDV1	.	.	TRDJ2	TGTGCTCTTGGGGAACTCCAGTCGCGGGGCCGCACAGCACAACTCTTCTTT	CALGELQSRGRTAQLFF
TRDV1	.	.	TRDJ1	TGTGCTCTTGGGGAACCGAAGGGGGGTCCTACGCCCTTGGAGGCCGATAAACTCATCTTT	CALGEPKGGPTPLEADKLIF
TRDV1	.	TRDD3	TRDJ1	TGTGCTCTTGGGGAATTCCAGGGACTGGGGGCCGTCGATAAACTCATCTTT	CALGEFQGLGAVDKLIF
TRDV1	.	.	TRDJ1	TGTGCTCTTGGGGAACTTGCTCCCCCGGCTGGTGGGGGCTGGTACACCGATAAACTCATCTTT	CALGELAPPAGGGWYTDKLIF
TRDV1	.	.	TRDJ1	TGTGCTCTTGGGGATCCGCCTTCCTACAACGCTGGGGGATCTTTCGGGTTGTACACCGATAAACTCATCTTT	CALGDPPSYNAGGSFGLYTDKLIF
TRDV1	.	.	TRDJ1	TGTGCTCTTGTCCCCCTTGAGGGGTCGTACACCGATAAACTCATCTTT	CALVPLEGSYTDKLIF
TRDV1	medium-sized	TRDD3	TRDJ1	TGTGCTCTTGGGGAAACCCGCCTTCCTACAACATACTGGGGGATACGCAACACGTACACCGATAAACTCATCTTT	CALGETRLPTTYWGIRNTYTDKLIF
TRDV1	.	.	TRDJ1	TGTGCTCTTGGGGAACGCCTACCTTGGGGCCCCCAAGGGCGAAAACTCATCTTT	CALGERLPWGPQGRKLIF
TRDV1	once	.	TRDJ1	TGTGCTCTTGGGGAACCTGGCCTTCCAAGGCCCTGGGAGGATAAACTCATCTTT	CALGEPGLPRPWEDKLIF
TRDV1	few	TRDD3	TRDJ1	TGTGCTCTTGGGGAACTAGGGGTAAACTGGGGGACCTACACCGATAAACTCATCTTT	CALGELGVNWGTYTDKLIF
TRDV1	few	.	TRDJ1	TGTGCTCTTGGGGAACGGGGTACCTCCTTACTGAGGAGCACCGATAAACTCATCTTT	CALGERGTSLLRSTDKLIF
TRDV1	few	.	TRDJ1	TGTGCTCTTGGGGAACTTCTCAGTAGGGGACAGTACACCGATAAACTCATCTTT	CALGELLSRGQYTDKLIF
TRDV1	few	TRDD3	TRDJ1	TGTGCTCTTGGGAAAGGACCTGCTGCTGGGTTACTGGGGACCCCCGGTAAACTCATCTTT	CALGKGPAAGLLGTPGKLIF
TRDV1	few	.	TRDJ1	TGTGCTCTTGGGTCCCGAGGCCTACCCCGCCTGGGGACCCATAAACTCATCTTT	CALGSRGLPRLGTHKLIF
TRDV1	few	TRDD3	TRDJ1	TGTGCTCTTGGGGAACTTGTACGGGGGATACATAAACTCATCTTT	CALGELVRGIHKLIF
TRDV1	.	TRDD3	TRDJ1	TGTGCTCTTGGGGAACTAGTTCCCGACTGGGGGATCCTGGGGGGCACCGATAAACTCATCTTT	CALGELVPDWGILGGTDKLIF
TRDV1	large	.	TRDJ1	TGTGCTCTTGGGGAACTTCCGCCTTCGCGCTCCGATAAACTCATCTTT	CALGELPPSRSDKLIF
TRDV1	few	.	TRDJ1	TGTGCTCTTGGGTTCCGCCTTTCTGTAGGCTTTGGGGTGACCGATAAACTCATCTTT	CALGFRLSVGFGVTDKLIF
TRDV1	few	TRDD3	TRDJ1	TGTGCTCTTGGGGCAAGCTATTCCTACGCGGTACTGGGGGAGTCGAGGGGTAAACTCATCTTT	CALGASYSYAVLGESRGKLIF
TRDV1	.	.	TRDJ1	TGTGCTCTTGGGGAAGGGTTTCCCCCGCGGATGAACGATAAACTCATCTTT	CALGEGFPPRMNDKLIF
TRDV1	.	TRDD3	TRDJ1	TGTGCTCTTGGGAATACAGGGATACGCCTAAAGTACACCGATAAACGCATCTTT	CALGNTGIRLKYTDKRIF
TRDV1	.	TRDD3	TRDJ1	TGTGCTCTTGGGGAACTGAGGTCCTGGGGGATGCACCTTTACACCGATAAACTCATCTTT	CALGELRSWGMHLYTDKLIF
TRDV1	.	TRDD3	TRDJ1	TGTGCTCTTGGGGAACTCTACCTCTTAGGGGGATTCCCGACCGATAAACTCATCTTT	CALGELYLLGGFPTDKLIF
TRDV1	once	TRDD3	TRDJ1	TGTGCTCTTGGGGAACGGGACTTCCTAATTATTTCTGGGGGATCCGGTAAACTCATCTTT	CALGERDFLIISGGSGKLIF
TRDV1	.	.	TRDJ1	TGTGCTCTTGGGGAACTAAGGGAGTGGAGGGGGAACACCGATAAACTCATCTTT	CALGELREWRGNTDKLIF